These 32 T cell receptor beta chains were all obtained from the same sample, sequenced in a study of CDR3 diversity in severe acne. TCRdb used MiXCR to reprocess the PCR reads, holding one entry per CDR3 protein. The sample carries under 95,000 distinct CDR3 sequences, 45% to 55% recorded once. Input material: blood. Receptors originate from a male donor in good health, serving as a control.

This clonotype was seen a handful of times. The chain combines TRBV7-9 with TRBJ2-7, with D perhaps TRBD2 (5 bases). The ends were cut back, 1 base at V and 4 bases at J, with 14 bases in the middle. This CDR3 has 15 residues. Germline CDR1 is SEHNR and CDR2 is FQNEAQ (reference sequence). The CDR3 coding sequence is TGTGCCAGCAGCTTAGTGGGTATGGGGAGATACGAGCAGTACTTC. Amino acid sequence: CASSLVGMGRYEQYF. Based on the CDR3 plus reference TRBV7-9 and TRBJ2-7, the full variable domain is DTGVSQNPRHKITKRGQNVTFRCDPISEHNRLYWYRQTLGQGPEFLTYFQNEAQLEKSRLLSDRFSAERPKGSFSTLEIQRTEQGDSAMYLCASSLVGMGRYEQYFGPGTRLTVT.

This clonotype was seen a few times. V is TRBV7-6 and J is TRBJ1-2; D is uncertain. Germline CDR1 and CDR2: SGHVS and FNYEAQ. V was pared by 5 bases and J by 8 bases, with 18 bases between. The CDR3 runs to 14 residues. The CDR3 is CASSLNQVVGGYTF. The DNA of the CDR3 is TGTGCCAGCAGCCTAAACCAGGTTGTAGGAGGCTACACCTTC. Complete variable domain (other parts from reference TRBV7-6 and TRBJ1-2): GAGVSQSPRYKVTKRGQDVALRCDPISGHVSLYWYRQALGQGPEFLTYFNYEAQQDKSGLPNDRFSAERPEGSISTLTIQRTEQRDSAMYRCASSLNQVVGGYTFGSGTRLTVV.

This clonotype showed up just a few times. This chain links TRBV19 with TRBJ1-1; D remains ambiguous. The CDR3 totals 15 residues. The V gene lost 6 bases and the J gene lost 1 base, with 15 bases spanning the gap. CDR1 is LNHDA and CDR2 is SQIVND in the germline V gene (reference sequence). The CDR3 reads CASSITLDRNTEAFF. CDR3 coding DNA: TGTGCCAGTAGCATCACCTTGGACCGGAACACTGAAGCTTTCTTT.

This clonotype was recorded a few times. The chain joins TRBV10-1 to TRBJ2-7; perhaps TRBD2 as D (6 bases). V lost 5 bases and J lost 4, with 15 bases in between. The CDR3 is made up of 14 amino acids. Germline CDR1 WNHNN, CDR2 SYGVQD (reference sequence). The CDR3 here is CASSPAREVYEQYF. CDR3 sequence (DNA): TGCGCCAGCAGTCCGGCCAGGGAGGTTTACGAGCAGTACTTC.

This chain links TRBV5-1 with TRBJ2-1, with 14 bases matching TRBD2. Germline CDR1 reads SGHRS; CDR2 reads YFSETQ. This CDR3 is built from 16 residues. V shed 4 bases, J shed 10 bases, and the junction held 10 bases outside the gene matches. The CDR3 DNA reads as TGCGCCAGCAGCCCCCGGGGGGGACTAGCGGGAGTGGAGCAGTTCTTC. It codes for CASSPRGGLAGVEQFF.

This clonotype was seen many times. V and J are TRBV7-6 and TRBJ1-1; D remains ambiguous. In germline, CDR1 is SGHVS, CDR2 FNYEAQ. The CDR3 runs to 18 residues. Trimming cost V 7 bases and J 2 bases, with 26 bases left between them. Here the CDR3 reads CASNQYRLGDLRNTEAFF. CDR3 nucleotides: TGTGCCAGCAACCAATACCGGCTGGGAGATCTGAGAAACACTGAAGCTTTCTTT.

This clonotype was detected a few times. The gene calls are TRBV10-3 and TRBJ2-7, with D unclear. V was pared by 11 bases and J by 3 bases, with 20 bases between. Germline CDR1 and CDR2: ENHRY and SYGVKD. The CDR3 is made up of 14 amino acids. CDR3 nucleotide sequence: TGTGCCGTACTGACGACAAGGGTTGGCTACGAGCAGTACTTC. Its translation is CAVLTTRVGYEQYF.

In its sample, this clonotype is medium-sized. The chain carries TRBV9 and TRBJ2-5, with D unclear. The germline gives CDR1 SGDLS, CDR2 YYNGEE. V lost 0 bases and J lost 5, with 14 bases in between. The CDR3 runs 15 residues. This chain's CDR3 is CASSVARSAQETQYF. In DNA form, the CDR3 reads TGTGCCAGCAGCGTAGCTAGAAGCGCCCAGGAGACCCAGTACTTC. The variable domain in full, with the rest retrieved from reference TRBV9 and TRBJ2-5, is DSGVTQTPKHLITATGQRVTLRCSPRSGDLSVYWYQQSLDQGLQFLIQYYNGEERAKGNILERFSAQQFPDLHSELNLSSLELGDSALYFCASSVARSAQETQYFGPGTRLLVL.

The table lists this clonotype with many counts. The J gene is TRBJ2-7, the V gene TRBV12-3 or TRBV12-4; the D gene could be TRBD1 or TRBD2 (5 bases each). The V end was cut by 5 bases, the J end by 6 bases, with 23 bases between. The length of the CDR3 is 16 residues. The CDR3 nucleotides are TGTGCCAGCAGTCCTCCCTCCGGGACCGACCTCGGCGAGCAGTACTTC. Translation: CASSPPSGTDLGEQYF.

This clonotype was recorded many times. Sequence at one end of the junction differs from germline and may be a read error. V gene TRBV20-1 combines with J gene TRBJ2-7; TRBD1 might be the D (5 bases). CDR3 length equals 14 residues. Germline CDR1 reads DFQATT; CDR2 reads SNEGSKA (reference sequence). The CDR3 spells CSAPSRGNPYERYF. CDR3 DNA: TGCAGTGCACCCTCTAGGGGTAACCCCTACGAGCGGTACTTC.

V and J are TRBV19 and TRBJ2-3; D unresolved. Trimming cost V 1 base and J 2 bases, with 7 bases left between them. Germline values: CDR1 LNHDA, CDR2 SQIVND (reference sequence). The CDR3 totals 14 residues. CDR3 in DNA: TGTGCCAGTAGTATAGGACGGAACACAGATACGCAGTATTTT. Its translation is CASSIGRNTDTQYF.

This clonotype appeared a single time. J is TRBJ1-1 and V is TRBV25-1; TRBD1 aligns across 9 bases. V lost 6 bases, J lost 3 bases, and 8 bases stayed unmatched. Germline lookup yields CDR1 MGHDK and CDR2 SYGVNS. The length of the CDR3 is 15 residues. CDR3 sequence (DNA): TGTGCCAGCAGCGGACAGGGGCGGTGGGACACTGAAGCTTTCTTT. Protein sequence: CASSGQGRWDTEAFF.

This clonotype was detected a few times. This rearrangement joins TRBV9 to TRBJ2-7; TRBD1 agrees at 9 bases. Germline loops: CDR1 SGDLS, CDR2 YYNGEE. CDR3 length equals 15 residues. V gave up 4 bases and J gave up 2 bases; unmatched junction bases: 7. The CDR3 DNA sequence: TGTGCCAGCAGCCGTGTAGGGACAGGGACCTACGAGCAGTACTTC. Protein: CASSRVGTGTYEQYF.

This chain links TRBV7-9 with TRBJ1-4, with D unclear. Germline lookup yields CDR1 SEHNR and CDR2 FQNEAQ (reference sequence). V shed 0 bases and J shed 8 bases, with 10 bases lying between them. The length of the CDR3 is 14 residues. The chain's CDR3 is CASSLAGSIEKLFF. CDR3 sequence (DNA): TGTGCCAGCAGCTTAGCGGGGAGCATAGAAAAACTGTTTTTT.

The CDR3 DNA is TGTGCCAGCAGTTTTAGTGGGCGTGGGATGAACACTGAAGCTTTCTTT. The encoded protein is CASSFSGRGMNTEAFF. The genes are TRBV12-3 or TRBV12-4 and TRBJ1-1; unclear D gene. With 3 bases removed from V and 0 bases from J, the gap between germline ends came to 14 bases. This CDR3 has 16 amino acids.

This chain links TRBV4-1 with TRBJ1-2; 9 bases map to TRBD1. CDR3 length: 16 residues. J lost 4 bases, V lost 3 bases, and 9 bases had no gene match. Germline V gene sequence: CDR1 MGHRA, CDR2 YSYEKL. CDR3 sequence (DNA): TGCGCCAGCAGCCATCCGGGACAGGGAGATGCCTATGGCTACACCTTC. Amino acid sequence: CASSHPGQGDAYGYTF.

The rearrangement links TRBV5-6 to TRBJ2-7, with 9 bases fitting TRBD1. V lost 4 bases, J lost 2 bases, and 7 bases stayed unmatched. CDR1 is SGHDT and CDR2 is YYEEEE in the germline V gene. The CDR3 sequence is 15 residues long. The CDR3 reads CASSRGTGLTYEQYF. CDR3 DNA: TGTGCCAGCAGCAGGGGGACAGGGCTTACCTACGAGCAGTACTTC.

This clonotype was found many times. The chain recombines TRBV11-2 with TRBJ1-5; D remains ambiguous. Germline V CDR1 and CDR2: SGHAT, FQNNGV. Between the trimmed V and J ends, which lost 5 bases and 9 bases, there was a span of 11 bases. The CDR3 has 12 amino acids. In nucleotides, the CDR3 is TGTGCCAGCAGCGACGAGGAAGGGCCCCAGCATTTT. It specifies CASSDEEGPQHF.

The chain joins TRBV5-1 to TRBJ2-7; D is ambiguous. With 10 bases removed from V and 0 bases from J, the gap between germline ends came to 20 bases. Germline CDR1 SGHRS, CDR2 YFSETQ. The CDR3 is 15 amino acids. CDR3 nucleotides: TGCGCCTGCGGCTTGGCCCGAGGATTCTCCTACGAGCAGTACTTC. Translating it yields CACGLARGFSYEQYF.

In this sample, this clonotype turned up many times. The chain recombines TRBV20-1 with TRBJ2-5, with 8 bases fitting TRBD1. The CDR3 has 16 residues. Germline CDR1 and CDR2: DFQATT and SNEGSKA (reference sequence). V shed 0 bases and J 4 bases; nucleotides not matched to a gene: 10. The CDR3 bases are TGCAGTGCTAGAGATGTTTCACAGGGGGACGGAGAGACCCAGTACTTC. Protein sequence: CSARDVSQGDGETQYF.

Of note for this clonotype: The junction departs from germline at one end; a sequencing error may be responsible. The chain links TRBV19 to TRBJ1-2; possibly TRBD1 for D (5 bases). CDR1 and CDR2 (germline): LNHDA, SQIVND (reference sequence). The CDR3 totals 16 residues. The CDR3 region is CASSRAGRHTPYGYAF. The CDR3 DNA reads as TGTGCCAGCTCAAGAGCGGGACGGCACACACCCTATGGCTACGCCTTC.

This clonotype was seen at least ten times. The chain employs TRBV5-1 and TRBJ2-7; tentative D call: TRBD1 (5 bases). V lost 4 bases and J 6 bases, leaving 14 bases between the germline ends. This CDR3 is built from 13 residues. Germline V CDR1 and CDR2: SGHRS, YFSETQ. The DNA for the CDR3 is TGCGCCAGCAGCGGCGACAGTTATGTCGAGCAGTACTTC. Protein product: CASSGDSYVEQYF.

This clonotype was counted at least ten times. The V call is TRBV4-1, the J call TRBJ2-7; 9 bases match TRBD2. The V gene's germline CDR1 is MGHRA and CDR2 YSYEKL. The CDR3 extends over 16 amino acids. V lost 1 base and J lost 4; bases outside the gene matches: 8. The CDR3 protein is CASSQGRASGAYEQYF. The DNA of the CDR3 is TGCGCCAGCAGCCAAGGTAGGGCTAGCGGGGCATACGAGCAGTACTTC.

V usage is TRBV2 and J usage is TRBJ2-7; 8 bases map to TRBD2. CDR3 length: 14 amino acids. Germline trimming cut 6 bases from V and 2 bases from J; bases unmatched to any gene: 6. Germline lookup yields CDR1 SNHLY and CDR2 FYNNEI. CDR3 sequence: CASSGRANPYEQYF. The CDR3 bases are TGTGCCAGCAGCGGGAGGGCCAATCCCTACGAGCAGTACTTC.

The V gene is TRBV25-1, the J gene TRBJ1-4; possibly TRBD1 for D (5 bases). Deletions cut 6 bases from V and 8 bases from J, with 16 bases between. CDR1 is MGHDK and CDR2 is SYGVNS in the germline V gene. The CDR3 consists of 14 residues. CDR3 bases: TGTGCCAGCAGCTCGGGAACAGGACGAGAAAAACTGTTTTTT. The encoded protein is CASSSGTGREKLFF.

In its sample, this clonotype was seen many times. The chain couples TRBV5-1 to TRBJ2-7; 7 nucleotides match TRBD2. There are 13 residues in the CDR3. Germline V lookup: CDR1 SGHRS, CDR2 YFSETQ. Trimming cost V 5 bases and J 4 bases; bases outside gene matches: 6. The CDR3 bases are TGCGCCAGCAGGGGATCAGCGGGGTACGAGCAGTACTTC. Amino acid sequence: CASRGSAGYEQYF.

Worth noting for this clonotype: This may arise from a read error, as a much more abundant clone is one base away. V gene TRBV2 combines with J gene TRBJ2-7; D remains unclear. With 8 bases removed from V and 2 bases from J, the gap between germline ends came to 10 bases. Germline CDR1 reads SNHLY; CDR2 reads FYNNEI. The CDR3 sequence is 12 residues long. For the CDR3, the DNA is TGTGCCAGCGCTCAGGTTGCCTACGAGCAGTACTTC. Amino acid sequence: CASAQVAYEQYF.

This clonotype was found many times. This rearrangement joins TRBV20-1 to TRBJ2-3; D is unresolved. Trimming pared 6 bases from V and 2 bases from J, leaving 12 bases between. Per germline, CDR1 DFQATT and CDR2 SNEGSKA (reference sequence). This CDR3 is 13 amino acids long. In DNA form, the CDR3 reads TGCAGTGCCCCGGACGGAAACACAGATACGCAGTATTTT. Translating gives CSAPDGNTDTQYF.

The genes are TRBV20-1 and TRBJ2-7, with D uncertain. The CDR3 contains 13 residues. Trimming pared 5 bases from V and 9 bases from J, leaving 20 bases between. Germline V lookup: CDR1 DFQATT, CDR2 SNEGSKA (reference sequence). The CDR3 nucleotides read TGCAGTGCTTCGCCGGCCCTATCAGTCGGGCAGTACTTC. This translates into CSASPALSVGQYF.

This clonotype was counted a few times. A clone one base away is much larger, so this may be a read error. CDR3 region: CASSRNTGTENSPLHF. The CDR3 DNA reads TGTGCCAGCAGTCGTAACACCGGGACAGAGAATTCACCCCTCCACTTT. The J gene is TRBJ1-6, the V gene TRBV25-1, with 7 nucleotides matching TRBD1. The V gene's germline CDR1 is MGHDK and CDR2 SYGVNS. CDR3 size: 16 residues. The trim removed 5 bases at V and 7 bases at J, leaving 11 bases unmatched.

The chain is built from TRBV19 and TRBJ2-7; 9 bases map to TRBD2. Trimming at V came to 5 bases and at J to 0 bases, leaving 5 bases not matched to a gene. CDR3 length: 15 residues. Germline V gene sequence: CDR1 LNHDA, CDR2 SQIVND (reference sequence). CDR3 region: CASSETSGSSYEQYF. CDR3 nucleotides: TGTGCCAGTAGTGAGACTAGCGGAAGCTCCTACGAGCAGTACTTC.

The DNA of the CDR3 is TGTGCCAGCAGCCCACCCACACCGGGACAGGGGAAGTCTGGGGCCAACGTCCTGACTTTC. Residues: CASSPPTPGQGKSGANVLTF. The chain joins TRBV7-9 to TRBJ2-6; 10 bases fit TRBD1. The CDR3 is 20 amino acids. Germline lookup yields CDR1 SEHNR and CDR2 FQNEAQ (reference sequence). The J segment lost 1 base and the V segment lost 5 bases, leaving 14 bases of the junction unmatched.